Below, one T cell receptor beta chain is given with its context. What it binds is unknown. The entry originates in a study of graft-versus-host responses after intestinal transplantation. Study in general: Recipients were given multivisceral, liver-intestinal, or isolated intestinal transplants. Points from the study as a whole: GvH clones appeared in recipient marrow, some first in ileum or blood. Allografts of patients with graft-donor T cell macrochimerism showed high graft-versus-host to host-versus-graft clone ratios.

Data came from immunoSEQ multiplex PCR; TCRdb stores just in-frame clones and leaves some out. The table shows 84,000 or so clones, with around nine tenths occurring only once. This clonotype was obtained from a human donor who received an intestinal transplant. This sample comprised unstimulated CD4+ T cells sorted from spleen or lymph node cells, obtained before intestinal transplant.

CDR3 nucleotide sequence: TGTGCCAGCAGCCAAGAGGGTCTAGCGGAAGGCACAGATACGCAGTATTTT. Translation gives CASSQEGLAEGTDTQYF. The rearrangement joins TRBV4-2 to TRBJ2-3; 7 nucleotides line up with TRBD2. The CDR3 length is 17 residues. With 0 bases clipped from V and 1 base from J, the junction kept 7 bases outside the gene matches. Germline V gene data show CDR1 as LGHNA and CDR2 as YNFKEQ.